This T cell receptor (beta chain) was retrieved from a study of metastatic and nonmetastatic thyroid tumors. Study in general: Repertoire comparison spanned blood and tumor or nodule tissue of malignant and benign thyroid patients.

Of note for this clone: Antigen unknown. One end of the junction fails to match germline, which may point to a read error.

None of the patients had undergone any treatment ahead of thyroid surgery. The CDR3 consists of 14 residues. Germline V gene data show CDR1 as LGHDT and CDR2 as YNNKEL (reference sequence). Original processing methods: The study built a papillary thyroid cancer distant-metastasis classifier from CDR3 differences across clinicopathological groups. Via MiXCR, TCRdb re-called the PCR reads. These V and J calls are TCRdb output, not the study's own analysis. Counted here are 39,000 or so clones, approximately 19% occurring once; the ten biggest clones make up about 16%. Whole-study results and caveats: Reported TCR beta diversity, measured in blood and tumor, was significantly higher for malignant thyroid tumors than for benign nodules.

This chain connects TRBV3-1 to TRBJ2-7, with D tentatively TRBD2 (6 bases). This TCR came from a female donor with papillary thyroid cancer or a benign thyroid nodule (not recorded which). Some clones in this sample may be carry-over from other donors' samples. The specimen sequenced was blood. CDR3 bases: TGTGCCAGCATCCACCTAGGAGGGATCAACGATCAGTACTTC. Its translation is CASIHLGGINDQYF.